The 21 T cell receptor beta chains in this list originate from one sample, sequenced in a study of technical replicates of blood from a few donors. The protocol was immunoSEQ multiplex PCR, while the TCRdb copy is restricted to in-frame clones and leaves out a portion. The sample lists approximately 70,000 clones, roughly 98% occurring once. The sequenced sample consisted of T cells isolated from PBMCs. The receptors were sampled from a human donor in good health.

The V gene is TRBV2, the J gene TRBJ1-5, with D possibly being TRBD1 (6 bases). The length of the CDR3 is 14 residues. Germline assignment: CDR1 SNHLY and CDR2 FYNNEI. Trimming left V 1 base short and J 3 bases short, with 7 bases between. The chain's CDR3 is CASSEDRANQPQHF. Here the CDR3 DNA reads TGTGCCAGCAGTGAAGACAGGGCCAATCAGCCCCAGCATTTT.

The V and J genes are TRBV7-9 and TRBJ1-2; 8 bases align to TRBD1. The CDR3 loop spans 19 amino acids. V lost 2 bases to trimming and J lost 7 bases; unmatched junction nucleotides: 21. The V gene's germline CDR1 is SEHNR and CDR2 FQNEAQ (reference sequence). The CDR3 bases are TGTGCCAGCAGCTTAAAAACTTCCGGACAGGGATCCGCGGGCGGTGGCTACACCTTC. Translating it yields CASSLKTSGQGSAGGGYTF.

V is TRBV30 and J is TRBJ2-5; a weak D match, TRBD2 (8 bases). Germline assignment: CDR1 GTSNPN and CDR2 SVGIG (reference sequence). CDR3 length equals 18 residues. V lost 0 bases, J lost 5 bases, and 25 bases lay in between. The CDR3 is CAWSVTGGSGGRGETQYF. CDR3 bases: TGTGCCTGGAGTGTAACGGGGGGGTCAGGGGGACGGGGCGAGACCCAGTACTTC. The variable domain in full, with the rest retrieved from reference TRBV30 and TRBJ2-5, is SQTIHQWPATLVQPVGSPLSLECTVEGTSNPNLYWYRQAAGRGLQLLFYSVGIGQISSEVPQNLSASRPQDRQFILSSKKLLLSDSGFYLCAWSVTGGSGGRGETQYFGPGTRLLVL.

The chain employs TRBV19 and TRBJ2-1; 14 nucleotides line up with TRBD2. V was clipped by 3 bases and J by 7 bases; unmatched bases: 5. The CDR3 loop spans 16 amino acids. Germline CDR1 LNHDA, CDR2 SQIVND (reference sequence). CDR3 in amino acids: CASSIWRTSGGNEQFF. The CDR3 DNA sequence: TGTGCCAGTAGTATTTGGAGGACTAGCGGGGGGAATGAGCAGTTCTTC. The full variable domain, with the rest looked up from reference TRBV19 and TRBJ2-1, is DGGITQSPKYLFRKEGQNVTLSCEQNLNHDAMYWYRQDPGQGLRLIYYSQIVNDFQKGDIAEGYSVSREKKESFPLTVTSAQKNPTAFYLCASSIWRTSGGNEQFFGPGTRLTVL.

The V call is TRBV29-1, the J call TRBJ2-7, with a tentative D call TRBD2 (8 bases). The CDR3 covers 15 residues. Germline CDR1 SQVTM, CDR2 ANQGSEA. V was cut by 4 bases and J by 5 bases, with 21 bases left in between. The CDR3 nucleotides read TGCAGCGTTGCGGGGGGGGTAGACAGGGACGACGAGCAGTACTTC. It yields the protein CSVAGGVDRDDEQYF.

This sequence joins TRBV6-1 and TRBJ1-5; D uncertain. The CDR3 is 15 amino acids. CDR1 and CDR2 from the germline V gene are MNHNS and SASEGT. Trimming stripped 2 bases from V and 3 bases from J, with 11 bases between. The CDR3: CASSEIATANQPQHF. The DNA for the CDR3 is TGTGCCAGCAGTGAAATTGCTACAGCCAATCAGCCCCAGCATTTT.

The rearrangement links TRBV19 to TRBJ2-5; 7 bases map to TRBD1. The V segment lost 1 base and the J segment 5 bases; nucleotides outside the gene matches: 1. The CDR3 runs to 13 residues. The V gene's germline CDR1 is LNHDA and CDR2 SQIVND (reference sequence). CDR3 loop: CASSIADRETQYF. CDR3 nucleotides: TGTGCCAGTAGTATAGCGGACAGGGAGACCCAGTACTTC.

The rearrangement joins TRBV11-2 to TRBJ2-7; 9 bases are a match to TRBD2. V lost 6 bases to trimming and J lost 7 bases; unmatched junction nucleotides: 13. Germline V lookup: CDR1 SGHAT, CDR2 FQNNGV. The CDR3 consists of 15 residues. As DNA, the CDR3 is TGTGCCAGCAGTCATAGCGGGAGCGTTTTGGGGGAGCAGTACTTC. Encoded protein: CASSHSGSVLGEQYF.

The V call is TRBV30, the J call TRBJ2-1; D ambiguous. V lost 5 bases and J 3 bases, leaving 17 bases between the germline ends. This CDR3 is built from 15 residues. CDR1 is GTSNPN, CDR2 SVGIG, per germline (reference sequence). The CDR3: CAWQRHPNFYNEQFF. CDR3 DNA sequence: TGTGCCTGGCAGCGCCACCCGAACTTCTACAATGAGCAGTTCTTC.

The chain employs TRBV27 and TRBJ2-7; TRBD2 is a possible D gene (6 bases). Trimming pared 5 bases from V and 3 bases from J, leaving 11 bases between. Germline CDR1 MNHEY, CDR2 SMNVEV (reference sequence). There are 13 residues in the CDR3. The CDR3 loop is CASSPWGDYEQYF. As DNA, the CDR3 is TGTGCCAGCAGTCCGTGGGGGGACTACGAGCAGTACTTC.

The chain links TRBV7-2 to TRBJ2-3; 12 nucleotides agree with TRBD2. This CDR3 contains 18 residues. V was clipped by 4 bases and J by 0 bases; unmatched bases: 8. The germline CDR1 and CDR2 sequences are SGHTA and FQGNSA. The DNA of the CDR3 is TGTGCCAGCAGCTCTTCGACTAGCGGGGGAATCAGCACAGATACGCAGTATTTT. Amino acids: CASSSSTSGGISTDTQYF.

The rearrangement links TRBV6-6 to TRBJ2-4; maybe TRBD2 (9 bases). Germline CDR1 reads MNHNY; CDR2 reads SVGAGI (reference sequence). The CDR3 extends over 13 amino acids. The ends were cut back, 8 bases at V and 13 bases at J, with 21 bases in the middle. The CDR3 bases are TGTGCCAGCGCCGGGACAGGCCTAGCGGGACAGTACTTC. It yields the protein CASAGTGLAGQYF.

The CDR3 is CASSQTGGEQFF. The CDR3, as DNA: TGTGCCAGCAGCCAGACTGGCGGTGAGCAGTTCTTC. This sequence joins TRBV11-2 and TRBJ2-1; no clear D gene. The ends were cut back, 5 bases at V and 9 bases at J, with 11 bases in the middle. The CDR3 extends over 12 amino acids. Germline V lookup: CDR1 SGHAT, CDR2 FQNNGV.

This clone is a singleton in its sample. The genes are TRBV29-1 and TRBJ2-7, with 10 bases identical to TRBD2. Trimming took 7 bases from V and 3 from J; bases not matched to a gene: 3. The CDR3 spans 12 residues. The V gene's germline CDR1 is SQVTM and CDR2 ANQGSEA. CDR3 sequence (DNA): TGCAGCGCCGTAGCGGGAGGCTACGAGCAGTACTTC. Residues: CSAVAGGYEQYF.

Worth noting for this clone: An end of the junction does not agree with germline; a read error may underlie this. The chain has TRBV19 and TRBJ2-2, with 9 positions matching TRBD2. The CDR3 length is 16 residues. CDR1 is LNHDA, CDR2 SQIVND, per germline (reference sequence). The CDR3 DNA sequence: TGTGCCAGTAACTCGGGGGCTAGCGGGAACGCCGGGGAGCTGTTTTTT. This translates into CASNSGASGNAGELFF.

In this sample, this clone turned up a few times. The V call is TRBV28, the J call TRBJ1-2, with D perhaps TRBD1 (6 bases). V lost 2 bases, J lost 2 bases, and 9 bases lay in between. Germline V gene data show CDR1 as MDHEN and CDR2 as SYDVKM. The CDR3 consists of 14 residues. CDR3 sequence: CASSLRTANYGYTF. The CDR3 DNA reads TGTGCCAGCAGTTTAAGGACAGCCAACTATGGCTACACCTTC.

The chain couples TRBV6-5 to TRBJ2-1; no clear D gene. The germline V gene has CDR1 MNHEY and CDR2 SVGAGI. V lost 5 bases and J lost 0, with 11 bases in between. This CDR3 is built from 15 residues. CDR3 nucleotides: TGTGCCAGCAGTCTTTTCGGAGACTCCTACAATGAGCAGTTCTTC. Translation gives CASSLFGDSYNEQFF.

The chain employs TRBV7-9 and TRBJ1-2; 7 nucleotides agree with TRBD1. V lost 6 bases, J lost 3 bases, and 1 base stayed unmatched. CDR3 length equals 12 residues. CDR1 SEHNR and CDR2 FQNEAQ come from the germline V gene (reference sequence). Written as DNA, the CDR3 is TGTGCCAGCAGGGACAGGTACTATGGCTACACCTTC. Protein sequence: CASRDRYYGYTF.

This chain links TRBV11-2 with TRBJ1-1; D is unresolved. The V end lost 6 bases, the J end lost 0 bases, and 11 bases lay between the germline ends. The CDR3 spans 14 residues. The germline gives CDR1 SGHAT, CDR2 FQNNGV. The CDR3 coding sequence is TGTGCCAGCAGAGAACAGCCCGTGAACACTGAAGCTTTCTTT. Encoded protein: CASREQPVNTEAFF.

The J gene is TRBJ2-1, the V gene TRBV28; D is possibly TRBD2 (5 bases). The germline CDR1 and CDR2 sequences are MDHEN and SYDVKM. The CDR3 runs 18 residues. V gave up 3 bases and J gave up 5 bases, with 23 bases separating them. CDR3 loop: CASSFNSWLVKEDNEQFF. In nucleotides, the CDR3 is TGTGCCAGCAGTTTCAATTCGTGGTTGGTCAAGGAGGACAATGAGCAGTTCTTC.

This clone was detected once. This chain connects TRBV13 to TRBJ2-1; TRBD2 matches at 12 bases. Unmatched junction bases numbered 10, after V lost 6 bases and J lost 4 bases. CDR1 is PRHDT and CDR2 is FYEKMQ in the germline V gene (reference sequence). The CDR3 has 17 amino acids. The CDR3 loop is CASSHGPLAGGYNEQFF. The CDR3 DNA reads TGTGCCAGCAGTCACGGCCCACTAGCGGGAGGTTACAATGAGCAGTTCTTC.